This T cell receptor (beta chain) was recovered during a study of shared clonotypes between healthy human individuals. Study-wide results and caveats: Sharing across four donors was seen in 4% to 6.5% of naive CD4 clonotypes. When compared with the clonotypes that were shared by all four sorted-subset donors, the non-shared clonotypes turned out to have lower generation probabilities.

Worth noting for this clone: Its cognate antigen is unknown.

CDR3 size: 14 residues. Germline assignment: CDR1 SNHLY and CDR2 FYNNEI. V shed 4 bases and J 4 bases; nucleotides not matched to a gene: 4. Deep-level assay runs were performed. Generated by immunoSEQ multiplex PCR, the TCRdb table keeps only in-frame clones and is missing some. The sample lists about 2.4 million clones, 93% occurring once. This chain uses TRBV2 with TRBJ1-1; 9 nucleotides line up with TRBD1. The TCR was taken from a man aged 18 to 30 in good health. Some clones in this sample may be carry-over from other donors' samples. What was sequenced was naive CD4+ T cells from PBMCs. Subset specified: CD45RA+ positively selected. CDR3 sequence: CASSVETGGTEAFF. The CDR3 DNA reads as TGTGCCAGCAGTGTTGAGACAGGGGGCACTGAAGCTTTCTTT.